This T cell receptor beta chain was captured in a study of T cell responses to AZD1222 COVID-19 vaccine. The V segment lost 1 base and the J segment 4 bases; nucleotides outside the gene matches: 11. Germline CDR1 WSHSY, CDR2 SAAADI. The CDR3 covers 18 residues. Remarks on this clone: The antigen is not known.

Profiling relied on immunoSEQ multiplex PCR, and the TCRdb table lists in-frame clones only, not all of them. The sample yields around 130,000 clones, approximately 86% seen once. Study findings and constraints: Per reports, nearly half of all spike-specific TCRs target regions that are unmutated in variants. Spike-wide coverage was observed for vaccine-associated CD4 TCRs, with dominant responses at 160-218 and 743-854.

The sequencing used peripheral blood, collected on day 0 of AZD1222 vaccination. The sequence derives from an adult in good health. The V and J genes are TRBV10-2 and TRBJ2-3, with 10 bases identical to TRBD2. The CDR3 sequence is CASSELASGGNRADTQYF. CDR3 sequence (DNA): TGCGCCAGCAGTGAGTTGGCTAGCGGGGGAAACCGGGCAGATACGCAGTATTTT.